This TCR beta chain was identified during a study of identical twins. Turning to this clonotype: Its antigen is unidentified.

The CDR3 is made up of 15 amino acids. The V and J ends lost 4 bases and 1 base respectively, with 11 bases between them. Germline V gene sequence: CDR1 LNHDA, CDR2 SQIVND (reference sequence). Each cDNA held unique molecular identifiers, and template switching gave it a universal primer site. TCRdb re-called the 5' RACE reads through MiXCR, storing one row per CDR3 protein. The top ten hold around 14% of the sample, which has hundreds of thousands of distinct CDR3 sequences, 18% seen once. Whole-study results and caveats: Beta out-of-frame sequences showed weaker excess sharing between twins.

Separately, the same data were catalogued under a study of T cells expressing NK-cell markers. That paper states: Seven of the eight sequenced donors were classified as HCMV-seropositive, and one was classified as seronegative.

This chain uses TRBV19 with TRBJ2-1; no firm D call. The clonotype originates from a woman aged 18 to 35 in good health. Sample: PBMCs. CDR3 in DNA: TGTGCCAGTAGTAAGTTACCGAGGTCCTACAATGAGCAGTTCTTC. Its translation: CASSKLPRSYNEQFF. Variable domain in full (rest from reference TRBV19 and TRBJ2-1): DGGITQSPKYLFRKEGQNVTLSCEQNLNHDAMYWYRQDPGQGLRLIYYSQIVNDFQKGDIAEGYSVSREKKESFPLTVTSAQKNPTAFYLCASSKLPRSYNEQFFGPGTRLTVL.